These 18 T cell receptor beta chains originate from one sample sequenced in a study of T cells in localized non-small cell lung cancer. Assay used: immunoSEQ multiplex PCR; TCRdb lists only in-frame clones, some missing. The table records 25,000 to 30,000 clones, more than 65% of them present only once. Sequencing used peripheral blood mononuclear cells, obtained before any cancer treatment. These receptors came from a man aged 35-75 years with stage III lung adenocarcinoma.

CDR3 coding DNA: TGTGCCAGCAGCCCAGACAGGGGAGTACGTAAAGCTTTCTTT. Its protein product is CASSPDRGVRKAFF. The chain is built from TRBV5-4 and TRBJ1-1; 8 bases line up with TRBD1. The V segment lost 4 bases and the J segment 9 bases; nucleotides outside the gene matches: 11. This CDR3 spans 14 amino acids. Germline V gene sequence: CDR1 SGHNT, CDR2 YYREEE (reference sequence).

The V call is TRBV27, the J call TRBJ1-4; the D gene is possibly TRBD1 (5 bases). V was trimmed by 5 bases and J by 5 bases, leaving 15 bases between them. Germline-derived CDR1 and CDR2 are MNHEY and SMNVEV (reference sequence). The CDR3 sequence is 15 residues long. This CDR3 is CASSLDSRLNEKLFF. For the CDR3, the DNA is TGTGCCAGCAGTCTCGACAGCCGTCTGAATGAAAAACTGTTTTTT.

The chain couples TRBV6-1 to TRBJ1-4; 8 nucleotides match TRBD1. The CDR3 has 16 residues. V trimming: 3 bases; J trimming: 11 bases; junction bases outside the gene matches: 14. The V gene's germline CDR1 is MNHNS and CDR2 SASEGT. CDR3 DNA sequence: TGTGCCAGCAGTGAGACGGGACAGGCCAGGGAACAGAAACTGTTTTTT. Protein: CASSETGQAREQKLFF.

Only one count was recorded for this clone. This chain links TRBV5-1 with TRBJ2-1, with D perhaps matching TRBD1 or TRBD2 (5 bases each). The germline CDR1 and CDR2 sequences are SGHRS and YFSETQ. V was shortened by 4 bases and J by 12 bases, with 11 bases between the two germline ends. This CDR3 is 11 amino acids long. For the CDR3, the DNA is TGCGCCAGCAGCGTAGACAGCGGGCAGTTCTTC. Translation: CASSVDSGQFF. Full variable domain (outside the CDR3, taken from reference TRBV5-1 and TRBJ2-1): KAGVTQTPRYLIKTRGQQVTLSCSPISGHRSVSWYQQTPGQGLQFLFEYFSETQRNKGNFPGRFSGRQFSNSRSEMNVSTLELGDSALYLCASSVDSGQFFGPGTRLTVL.

This rearrangement joins TRBV5-1 to TRBJ2-5; the match to TRBD1 covers 8 bases. Germline V CDR1 and CDR2: SGHRS, YFSETQ. Losses at the gene ends were 5 bases for V and 4 bases for J; bases not matched to a gene: 4. The CDR3 has 13 amino acids. CDR3 DNA: TGCGCCAGCAGGAGGACAGGGACAGAGACCCAGTACTTC. It codes for CASRRTGTETQYF.

The chain has TRBV7-8 and TRBJ2-1; 9 bases line up with TRBD2. The CDR3 is 16 amino acids. With 4 bases clipped from V and 4 bases from J, the junction kept 8 bases outside the gene matches. Germline V lookup: CDR1 SGHVS, CDR2 FQNEAQ. CDR3 region: CASSSGGAGGYNEQFF. CDR3 in DNA: TGTGCCAGCAGCTCGGGGGGAGCGGGAGGTTACAATGAGCAGTTCTTC.

This chain links TRBV19 with TRBJ1-2; weak D call: TRBD1 (5 bases). Germline V CDR1 and CDR2: LNHDA, SQIVND (reference sequence). The V gene lost 3 bases and the J gene lost 5 bases, with 10 bases spanning the gap. This CDR3 is built from 13 residues. CDR3 DNA sequence: TGTGCCAGTAGTATTGACAGCCGGTATGGCTACACCTTC. Translation: CASSIDSRYGYTF.

This rearrangement joins TRBV7-2 to TRBJ2-1; 9 bases are a match to TRBD2. The V gene end was trimmed by 5 bases and the J gene end by 8 bases; junction bases not matched to a gene: 10. The CDR3 covers 15 residues. The germline V gene has CDR1 SGHTA and CDR2 FQGNSA. The CDR3 DNA reads TGTGCCAGCAGCCCAATAGCGGGAGTAATTGATGAGCAGTTCTTC. Translating it yields CASSPIAGVIDEQFF. The full variable domain, with the rest looked up from reference TRBV7-2 and TRBJ2-1, is GAGVSQSPSNKVTEKGKDVELRCDPISGHTALYWYRQSLGQGLEFLIYFQGNSAPDKSGLPSDRFSAERTGGSVSTLTIQRTQQEDSAVYLCASSPIAGVIDEQFFGPGTRLTVL.

V is TRBV13 and J is TRBJ2-3; 9 nucleotides line up with TRBD2. The CDR3 is 15 amino acids. V lost 5 bases, J lost 4 bases, and 7 bases stayed unmatched. CDR1 and CDR2 (germline): PRHDT, FYEKMQ (reference sequence). This CDR3 is CASSPQGGRADTQYF. CDR3 bases: TGTGCCAGCAGCCCCCAAGGCGGGAGGGCAGATACGCAGTATTTT.

The rearrangement links TRBV11-2 to TRBJ1-1; 7 bases fit TRBD1. The CDR3 covers 12 residues. With 5 bases clipped from V and 10 bases from J, the junction kept 7 bases outside the gene matches. Germline CDR1 is SGHAT and CDR2 is FQNNGV. In nucleotides, the CDR3 is TGTGCCAGCAGCCAATCCCAGGGGGGAGCTTTCTTT. Translated, it gives CASSQSQGGAFF. The full variable domain, completed using reference TRBV11-2 and TRBJ1-1, is EAGVAQSPRYKIIEKRQSVAFWCNPISGHATLYWYQQILGQGPKLLIQFQNNGVVDDSQLPKDRFSAERLKGVDSTLKIQPAKLEDSAVYLCASSQSQGGAFFGQGTRLTVV.

Only a few counts were recorded for this clone. The V gene is TRBV11-1, the J gene TRBJ2-5, with D possibly called TRBD1 or TRBD2 (5 bases each). The V end lost 1 base, the J end lost 4 bases, and 13 bases lay between the germline ends. Germline CDR1 and CDR2: SGHAT and FQDESV (reference sequence). The CDR3 is made up of 15 amino acids. The CDR3 is CASSLELGVRETQYF. CDR3 nucleotide sequence: TGTGCCAGCAGCTTAGAACTGGGGGTACGAGAGACCCAGTACTTC.

This sequence joins TRBV7-9 and TRBJ1-2; 8 positions match TRBD1. This CDR3 comprises 13 residues. Germline CDR1 SEHNR, CDR2 FQNEAQ (reference sequence). Losses at the gene ends were 5 bases for V and 7 bases for J; bases not matched to a gene: 6. CDR3: CASSQQGAGGYTF. In nucleotides, the CDR3 is TGTGCCAGCAGCCAGCAGGGGGCAGGTGGCTACACCTTC.

The gene calls are TRBV5-4 and TRBJ2-2; 8 positions match TRBD1. This CDR3 has 16 residues. V trimming: 4 bases; J trimming: 7 bases; junction bases outside the gene matches: 12. From germline, CDR1 is SGHNT and CDR2 YYREEE (reference sequence). The CDR3 nucleotides are TGTGCCAGCAGCCTCGGACAGGGCGCTTATGGCGGGGAGCTGTTTTTT. Protein sequence: CASSLGQGAYGGELFF.

The genes are TRBV6-1 and TRBJ1-1; D gene unclear. CDR3 size: 15 residues. Germline values: CDR1 MNHNS, CDR2 SASEGT. V was shortened by 0 bases and J by 4 bases, with 12 bases between the two germline ends. CDR3 bases: TGTGCCAGCAGTGAAGCGGGCGTCCGGGCCACTGAAGCTTTCTTT. Translating gives CASSEAGVRATEAFF.

The table lists this clone with a few counts. The genes are TRBV5-1 and TRBJ2-1; possibly TRBD2 for D (6 bases). The CDR3 runs 14 residues. From germline, CDR1 is SGHRS and CDR2 YFSETQ. The V gene lost 3 bases and the J gene lost 10 bases, with 17 bases spanning the gap. The CDR3 DNA reads as TGCGCCAGCAGCTCCAAGTCGGCGCGGGAAGAGCAGTTCTTC. Amino acid sequence: CASSSKSAREEQFF. The complete variable domain, with remaining parts taken from reference TRBV5-1 and TRBJ2-1, reads KAGVTQTPRYLIKTRGQQVTLSCSPISGHRSVSWYQQTPGQGLQFLFEYFSETQRNKGNFPGRFSGRQFSNSRSEMNVSTLELGDSALYLCASSSKSAREEQFFGPGTRLTVL.

The chain is built from TRBV6-1 and TRBJ1-5, with TRBD1 as a possible D gene (6 bases). This CDR3 comprises 15 residues. V lost 5 bases and J lost 5, with 16 bases in between. CDR1 is MNHNS, CDR2 SASEGT, per germline. The CDR3 DNA sequence: TGTGCCAGCAGTTCTACAGGGTCTTCATATCAGCCCCAGCATTTT. Translating gives CASSSTGSSYQPQHF.

V is TRBV5-1 and J is TRBJ1-1, with TRBD1 identical over 7 bases. The CDR3 loop spans 14 amino acids. J was trimmed by 6 bases and V by 4 bases; bases with no gene match: 9. CDR1 is SGHRS, CDR2 YFSETQ, per germline. The CDR3 loop is CASSLDRVVPEAFF. CDR3 in DNA: TGCGCCAGCAGCCTCGACAGGGTGGTCCCTGAAGCTTTCTTT. Drawing the rest from reference TRBV5-1 and TRBJ1-1, the complete variable domain is KAGVTQTPRYLIKTRGQQVTLSCSPISGHRSVSWYQQTPGQGLQFLFEYFSETQRNKGNFPGRFSGRQFSNSRSEMNVSTLELGDSALYLCASSLDRVVPEAFFGQGTRLTVV.

The chain has TRBV7-2 and TRBJ2-7; no clear D. This CDR3 has 12 residues. Germline CDR1 SGHTA, CDR2 FQGNSA. Trimming stripped 4 bases from V and 4 bases from J, with 8 bases between. CDR3 loop: CASSSTSYEQYF. In DNA form, the CDR3 reads TGTGCCAGCAGCTCAACCAGTTACGAGCAGTACTTC.